The T cell receptor (beta chain) described here comes from a study of OX40 agonist ivuxolimab in advanced cancers. Using immunoSEQ multiplex PCR, the repertoire was profiled, and TCRdb retains in-frame clones only, with some absent. Among 70,000 to 75,000 clones listed, approximately 82% were seen once. The V gene end was trimmed by 3 bases and the J gene end by 9 bases; junction bases not matched to a gene: 9. This CDR3 comprises 14 residues. Germline assignment: CDR1 SGHTS and CDR2 YDEGEE. The sample here was CD4+ or CD8+ T cells sorted from blood, taken in a trial of the OX40 agonist ivuxolimab. The J gene is TRBJ1-5, the V gene TRBV5-8; 7 bases align to TRBD1. This clonotype originated in an adult with an advanced solid tumor such as melanoma, head and neck, liver or kidney cancer. CDR3 coding DNA: TGTGCCAGCAGCTGGGACAGTTCCCCCCGGCCCCAGCATTTT. It translates to CASSWDSSPRPQHF.